This is a list of T cell receptor beta chains from one sample in a study of blood T cell repertoires in COVID-19. Generated by immunoSEQ multiplex PCR, the TCRdb table keeps only in-frame clones and is missing some. In the table there are approximately 400,000 clones, over 75% of which are singletons. The sequenced sample was PBMCs or T cells enriched from blood (not recorded which). The receptor set was obtained from a man aged 25-45 years who had recovered from COVID-19. The CDR3 runs from the conserved cysteine through the conserved F or W. The order of the fields is J gene, V gene, CDR3 protein.

j_call: TRBJ2-3; v_call: TRBV5-1; cdr3_aa: CASSSRQGQTDTQYF
j_call: TRBJ2-7; v_call: TRBV2; cdr3_aa: CASSEVNTRSGYEQYF
j_call: TRBJ1-5; v_call: TRBV5-6; cdr3_aa: CASSPGTGYQPQHF
j_call: TRBJ2-7; v_call: TRBV6-6; cdr3_aa: CAIGDRGVAYEQYF
j_call: TRBJ1-1; v_call: TRBV27; cdr3_aa: CASMLGRGWTEAFF
j_call: TRBJ2-7; v_call: TRBV12-5; cdr3_aa: CASGLSGPGEQYF
j_call: TRBJ2-7; v_call: TRBV12-3/TRBV12-4; cdr3_aa: CASSFGTPYEQYF
j_call: TRBJ1-1; v_call: TRBV19; cdr3_aa: CASSIDSRAPEAFF
j_call: TRBJ1-1; v_call: TRBV19; cdr3_aa: CASSIDRSNTEAFF
j_call: TRBJ1-5; v_call: TRBV27; cdr3_aa: CASSPDRVSQPQHF
j_call: TRBJ1-5; v_call: TRBV5-1; cdr3_aa: CARSREGGIDNQPQHF
j_call: TRBJ2-3; v_call: TRBV29-1; cdr3_aa: CSVDKRGFDTDTQYF
j_call: TRBJ2-1; v_call: TRBV5-1; cdr3_aa: CASRFRDRGKDEQFF
j_call: TRBJ2-1; v_call: TRBV2; cdr3_aa: CASLAGIYNEQFF
j_call: TRBJ1-2; v_call: TRBV4-3; cdr3_aa: CASSQGSGSYGYTF
j_call: TRBJ1-2; v_call: TRBV6-5; cdr3_aa: CASSYDRAPYGYTF
j_call: TRBJ1-2; v_call: TRBV19; cdr3_aa: CASSVGQGYGYTF
j_call: TRBJ1-4; v_call: TRBV5-1; cdr3_aa: CASSLTGFGANEKLFF
j_call: TRBJ2-5; v_call: TRBV12-3/TRBV12-4; cdr3_aa: CATRDRGKETQYF
j_call: TRBJ1-2; v_call: TRBV27; cdr3_aa: CASSFAGRGYTF
j_call: TRBJ1-2; v_call: TRBV6-5; cdr3_aa: CAAGSPYGYTF
j_call: TRBJ2-5; v_call: TRBV10-3; cdr3_aa: CAISEGESGETQYF
j_call: TRBJ2-3; v_call: TRBV14; cdr3_aa: CASSQDTGSTDTQYF
j_call: TRBJ1-2; v_call: TRBV28; cdr3_aa: CASRYTGGGYTF
j_call: TRBJ2-3; v_call: TRBV5-1; cdr3_aa: CASSLGQTYTDTQYF
j_call: TRBJ1-5; v_call: TRBV6-5; cdr3_aa: CASRPTGINQPQHF
j_call: TRBJ2-4; v_call: TRBV6-1; cdr3_aa: CASSEEVPSDIQYF
j_call: TRBJ1-1; v_call: TRBV7-9; cdr3_aa: CASSLEPNTEAFF
j_call: TRBJ2-3; v_call: TRBV5-1; cdr3_aa: CASKGSGGSTDTQYF
j_call: TRBJ1-4; v_call: TRBV5-1; cdr3_aa: CASSIGTTGEKLFF
j_call: TRBJ1-2; v_call: TRBV30; cdr3_aa: CAWSQGVAYGYTF
j_call: TRBJ2-7; v_call: TRBV10-3; cdr3_aa: CAISGGDRGWDEQYF
j_call: TRBJ2-1; v_call: TRBV7-8; cdr3_aa: CASSLQPSGALYNEQFF
j_call: TRBJ2-1; v_call: TRBV6-2/TRBV6-3; cdr3_aa: CASSYNRGLYNEQFF
j_call: TRBJ1-6; v_call: TRBV16; cdr3_aa: CASSQSTGDNSPLHF
j_call: TRBJ1-1; v_call: TRBV5-1; cdr3_aa: CASRAPSGVGMNTEAFF
j_call: TRBJ2-3; v_call: TRBV9; cdr3_aa: CASSVDGASTDTQYF
j_call: TRBJ2-1; v_call: TRBV5-1; cdr3_aa: CASSLQGIYNEQFF
j_call: TRBJ1-4; v_call: TRBV10-2; cdr3_aa: CASKLGTGPIATNEKLFF
j_call: TRBJ1-3; v_call: TRBV6-2/TRBV6-3; cdr3_aa: CASSPPTGGPGNTIYF